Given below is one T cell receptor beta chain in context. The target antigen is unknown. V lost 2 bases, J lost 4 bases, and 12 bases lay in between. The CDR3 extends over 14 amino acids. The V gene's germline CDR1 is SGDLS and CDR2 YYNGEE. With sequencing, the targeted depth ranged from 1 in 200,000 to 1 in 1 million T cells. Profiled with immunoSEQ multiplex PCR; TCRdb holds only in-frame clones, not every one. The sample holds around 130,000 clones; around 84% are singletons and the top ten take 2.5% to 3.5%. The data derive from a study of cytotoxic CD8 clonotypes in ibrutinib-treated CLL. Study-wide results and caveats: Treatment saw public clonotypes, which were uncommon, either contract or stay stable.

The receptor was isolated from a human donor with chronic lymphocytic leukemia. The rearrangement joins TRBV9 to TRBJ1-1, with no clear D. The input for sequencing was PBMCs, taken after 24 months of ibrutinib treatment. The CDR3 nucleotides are TGTGCCAGCAGCGTTGGAGGTCTGGGCACTGAAGCTTTCTTT. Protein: CASSVGGLGTEAFF.